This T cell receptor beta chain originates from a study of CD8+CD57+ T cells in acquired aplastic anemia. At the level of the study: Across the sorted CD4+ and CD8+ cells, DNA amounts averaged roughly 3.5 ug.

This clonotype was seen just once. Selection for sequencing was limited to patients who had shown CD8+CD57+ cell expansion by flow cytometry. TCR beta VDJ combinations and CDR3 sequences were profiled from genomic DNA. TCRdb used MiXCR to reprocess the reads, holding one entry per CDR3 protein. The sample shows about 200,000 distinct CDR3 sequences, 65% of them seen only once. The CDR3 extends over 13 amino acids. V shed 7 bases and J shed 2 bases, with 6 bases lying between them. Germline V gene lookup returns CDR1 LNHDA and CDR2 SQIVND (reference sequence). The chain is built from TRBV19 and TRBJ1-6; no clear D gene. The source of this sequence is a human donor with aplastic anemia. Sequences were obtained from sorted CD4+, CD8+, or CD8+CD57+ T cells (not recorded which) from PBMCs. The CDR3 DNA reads TGTGCCAGTACCGGGACCTATAATTCACCCCTCCACTTT. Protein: CASTGTYNSPLHF.